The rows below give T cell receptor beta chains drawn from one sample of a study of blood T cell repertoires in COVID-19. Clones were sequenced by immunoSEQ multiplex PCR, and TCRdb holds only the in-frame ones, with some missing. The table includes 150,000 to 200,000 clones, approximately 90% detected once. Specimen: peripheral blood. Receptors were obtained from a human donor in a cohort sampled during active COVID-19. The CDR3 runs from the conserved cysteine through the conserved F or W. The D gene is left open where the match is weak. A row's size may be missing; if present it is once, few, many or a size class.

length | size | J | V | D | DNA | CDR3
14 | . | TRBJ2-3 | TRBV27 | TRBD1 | TGTGCCAGCAGCCGGACAGGGGGCGCAGATACGCAGTATTTT | CASSRTGGADTQYF
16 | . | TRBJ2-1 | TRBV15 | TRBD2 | TGTGCCACCAGCAGCCTCCTGGGGAGGGACCACAATGAGCAGTTCTTC | CATSSLLGRDHNEQFF
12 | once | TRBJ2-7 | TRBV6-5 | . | TGTGCCAGCGGAGGGGCGGCCTACGAGCAGTACTTC | CASGGAAYEQYF
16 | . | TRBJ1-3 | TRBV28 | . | TGTGCCAGCAGAACGACAGGCCTAAACTCTGGAAACACCATATATTTT | CASRTTGLNSGNTIYF
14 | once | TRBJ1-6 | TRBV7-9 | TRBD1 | TGTGCCAGCAGCCGAGACAGGGCTAAGGGGCCCCTCCACTTT | CASSRDRAKGPLHF
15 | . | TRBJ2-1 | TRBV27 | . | TGTGCCAGCAGTTTATCGGGGGCAGGGGTTCAGGGGCAGTTCTTC | CASSLSGAGVQGQFF
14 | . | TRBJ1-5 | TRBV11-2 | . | TGTGCCAGCAGCTTTATCGGGGTTCATCAGCCCCAGCATTTT | CASSFIGVHQPQHF
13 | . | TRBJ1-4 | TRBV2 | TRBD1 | TGTGCCGAATCGACAGGGATGGGGGAAAAACTGTTTTTT | CAESTGMGEKLFF
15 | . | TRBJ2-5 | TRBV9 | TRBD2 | TGTGCCAGCAGCGTGCTAGCGGGAGTCAGGGAGACCCAGTACTTC | CASSVLAGVRETQYF
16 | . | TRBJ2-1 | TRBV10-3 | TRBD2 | TGTGCCATCAGTGAGTCGTTGGGTAGCGGGATTAATGAGCAGTTCTTC | CAISESLGSGINEQFF
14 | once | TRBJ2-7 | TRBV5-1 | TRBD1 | TGCGCCAGCAGCTGGACAGGGGATGGGTACGAGCAGTACTTC | CASSWTGDGYEQYF
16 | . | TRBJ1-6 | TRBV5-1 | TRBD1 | TGCGCCAGCAGCCGGGATCTGGCAGGGGGCAATTCACCCCTCCACTTT | CASSRDLAGGNSPLHF
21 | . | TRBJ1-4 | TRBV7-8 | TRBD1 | TGTGCCAGCAGCCCTCAGTACAGGACAGGGGCGAGGAATGCAACTAATGAAAAACTGTTTTTT | CASSPQYRTGARNATNEKLFF
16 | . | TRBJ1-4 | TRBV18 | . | TGTGCCAGCTCACAAAACCAGGACAGTCCCCACGGAAAACTGTTTTTT | CASSQNQDSPHGKLFF
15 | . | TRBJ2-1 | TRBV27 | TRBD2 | TGTGCCAGCAGTAATAGCGGGAGGACCTACAATGAGCAGTTCTTC | CASSNSGRTYNEQFF
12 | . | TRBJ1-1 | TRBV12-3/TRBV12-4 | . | TGTGCCAGCAGGTTCAACCAGGGTGAAGCTTTCTTT | CASRFNQGEAFF
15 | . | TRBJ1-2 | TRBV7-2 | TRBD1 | TGTGCCAGCAGATTTAGCTCTGGACAGGTGGCTGGCTACACCTTC | CASRFSSGQVAGYTF
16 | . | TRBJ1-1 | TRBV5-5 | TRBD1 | TGTGCCAGCAGCTTACGGACAGGGAAAATGAACACTGAAGCTTTCTTT | CASSLRTGKMNTEAFF
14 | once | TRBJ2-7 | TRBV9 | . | TGTGCCAGCACCCCGGGGGTCTCAGGCTACGAGCAGTACTTC | CASTPGVSGYEQYF
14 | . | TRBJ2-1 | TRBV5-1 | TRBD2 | TGCGCCAGCAGAGGACTAGCGGTTTACAATGAGCAGTTCTTC | CASRGLAVYNEQFF
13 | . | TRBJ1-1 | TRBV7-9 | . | TGTGCCAGCAGCGCGGCTCCTAACACTGAAGCTTTCTTT | CASSAAPNTEAFF
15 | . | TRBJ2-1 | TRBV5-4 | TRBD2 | TGTGCCAGCAGCCAAACTAGCGGGAGTTTTGATGAGCAGTTCTTC | CASSQTSGSFDEQFF
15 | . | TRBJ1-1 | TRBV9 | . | TGTGCCAGCACGCTGGGGGGGGCGGAAAACACTGAAGCTTTCTTT | CASTLGGAENTEAFF
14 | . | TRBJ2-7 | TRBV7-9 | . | TGTGCCAGCAGCCCCTACAGGGACCCCATCGAGCAGTACTTC | CASSPYRDPIEQYF
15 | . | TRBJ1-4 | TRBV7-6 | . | TGTGCCAGCAGCTTAGCGGAGGGGCCCGGGGAAAAACTGTTTTTT | CASSLAEGPGEKLFF
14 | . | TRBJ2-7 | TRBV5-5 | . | TGTGCCAGCAGCTTGGAAGGTCGGGCTTGGGGGGAGTACTTC | CASSLEGRAWGEYF
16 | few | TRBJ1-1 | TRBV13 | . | TGTGCCAGCAGCCCGGAGGGGGGGCGTTTCGACACTGAAGCTTTCTTT | CASSPEGGRFDTEAFF
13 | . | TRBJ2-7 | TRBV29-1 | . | TGCAGCGTTGAACCGCCAGGGTCGTACGAGCAGTACTTC | CSVEPPGSYEQYF
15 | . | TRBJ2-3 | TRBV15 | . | TGTGCCACCAGCAGAGGGTTACAGGGTTCAGATACGCAGTATTTT | CATSRGLQGSDTQYF